The T cell receptor (beta chain) under discussion was sequenced for a study of blood T cell repertoires in COVID-19. Turning to the study itself: T cells, B-cell-depleted T cells, or PBMCs provided the cDNA or gDNA that served as material.

In the authors' workflow: Cell counts per sample came from amplifying reference gene primers. Clones were sequenced by immunoSEQ multiplex PCR, and TCRdb holds only the in-frame ones, with some missing. V and J calls and clone size are as listed in that table; D and trimming were resolved from the DNA. Seen here are roughly 200,000 clones, 84% observed once, and the top ten hold less than 3.5%. In this sample, this clone turned up a few times. The same CDR3 can be traced to other DNA sequences in this sample. Membership in each cohort depended on participant-reported clinical history. V was pared by 0 bases and J by 1 base, with 9 bases between. The V gene's germline CDR1 is MNHEY and CDR2 SVGAGI. This CDR3 contains 15 residues.

J is TRBJ1-1 and V is TRBV6-5, with D possibly being TRBD1 (5 bases). This clonotype was obtained from a woman aged 25 to 45 who had been exposed to COVID-19. Sequencing input: PBMCs or T cells enriched from blood (not recorded which). CDR3 in DNA: TGTGCCAGCAGTTACTCGAGACAGAAGAACACTGAAGCTTTCTTT. This codes for CASSYSRQKNTEAFF.